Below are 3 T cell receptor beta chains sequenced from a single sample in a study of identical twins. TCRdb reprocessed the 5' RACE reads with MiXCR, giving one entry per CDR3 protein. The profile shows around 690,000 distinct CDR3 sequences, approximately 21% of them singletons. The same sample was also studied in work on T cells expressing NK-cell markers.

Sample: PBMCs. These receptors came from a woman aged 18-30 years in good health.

In nucleotides, the CDR3 is TGTGCCACCCCGGGACACCACAACACCGGGGAGCTGTTTTTT. Its translation is CATPGHHNTGELFF. The J gene is TRBJ2-2, the V gene TRBV25-1, with D possibly TRBD1 on 6 matching bases. Trimming took off 10 bases at V and 2 bases at J, with 14 bases between the two ends. Germline V gene sequence: CDR1 MGHDK, CDR2 SYGVNS. The CDR3 spans 14 residues.

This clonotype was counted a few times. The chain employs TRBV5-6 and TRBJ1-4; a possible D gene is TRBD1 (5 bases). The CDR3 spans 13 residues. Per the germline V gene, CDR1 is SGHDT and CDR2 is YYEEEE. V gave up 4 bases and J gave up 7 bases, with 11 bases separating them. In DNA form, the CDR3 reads TGTGCCAGCAGCCCCGGGGGAGTTGAAAAACTGTTTTTT. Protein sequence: CASSPGGVEKLFF.

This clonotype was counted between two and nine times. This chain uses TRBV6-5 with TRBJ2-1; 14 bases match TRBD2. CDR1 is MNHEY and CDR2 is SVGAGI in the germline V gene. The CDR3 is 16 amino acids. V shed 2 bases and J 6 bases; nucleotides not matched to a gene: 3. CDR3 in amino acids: CASSYTGLAGGNEQFF. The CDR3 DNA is TGTGCCAGCAGTTACACCGGACTAGCGGGGGGCAATGAGCAGTTCTTC.